The clone carrying this T cell receptor beta chain has more than one count but fewer than ten. As yet, its antigen is unknown. The data stem from a study of early T cells in non-severe SARS-CoV-2 infection. Overall study: Unpaired chains resulted from sequencing bulk RNA of unsorted whole blood.

The CDR3 loop spans 14 amino acids. J gave up 2 bases and V 6 bases, and 6 bases lay outside the gene matches. Germline V CDR1 and CDR2: SNHLY, FYNNEI. The protocol attached unique molecular identifiers to individual cDNA molecules. TCRdb re-called the 5' RACE reads with MiXCR, one entry per CDR3 protein. The profile shows about 80,000 distinct CDR3 sequences, roughly 12% of them singletons. Study observations and caveats: Database matching using VDJdb favored anti-spike CD8 responses, with private and CD4 specificities left missing.

The chain is built from TRBV2 and TRBJ1-1, with 7 bases that match TRBD1. This specimen consisted of whole blood, obtained at baseline. This TCR derives from an adult who was a healthcare worker with PCR-confirmed SARS-CoV-2 infection or an uninfected control (not recorded which). The donor label of this sample is uncertain. The CDR3 region has the DNA TGTGCCAGCAGAGGCGGACAGGTTAACACTGAAGCTTTCTTT. It specifies CASRGGQVNTEAFF.